The 2 T cell receptor beta chains in this list originate from one sample, sequenced in a study of cytomegalovirus exposure and HLA in healthy donors. PCR primers comprised 60 Vbeta and 13 Jbeta primers. Here immunoSEQ multiplex PCR was the method, and the copy in TCRdb shows in-frame clones only, minus some. The table lists approximately 210,000 clones, 82% of them singletons. The sequenced sample was PBMCs. These receptors all come from a man aged 35 to 55 in good health and CMV-seropositive.

The chain joins TRBV5-6 to TRBJ1-3; D gene ambiguous. Germline CDR1 SGHDT, CDR2 YYEEEE. V dropped 0 bases and J dropped 0 bases, with 13 bases sitting between them. CDR3 length: 17 residues. The CDR3 bases are TGTGCCAGCAGCTTGGAGCAGGATAGTTTCTCTGGAAACACCATATATTTT. This codes for CASSLEQDSFSGNTIYF. Full variable domain (rest looked up from reference TRBV5-6 and TRBJ1-3): DAGVTQSPTHLIKTRGQQVTLRCSPKSGHDTVSWYQQALGQGPQFIFQYYEEEERQRGNFPDRFSGHQFPNYSSELNVNALLLGDSALYLCASSLEQDSFSGNTIYFGEGSWLTVV.

This clone appeared a few times. The chain combines TRBV4-1 with TRBJ2-4, with D perhaps matching TRBD2 (6 bases). The CDR3 spans 15 residues. V lost 2 bases to trimming and J lost 8 bases, with 16 bases between them. CDR1 MGHRA and CDR2 YSYEKL come from the germline V gene. The CDR3: CASSQLPGTGDIQYF. Here the CDR3 DNA reads TGCGCCAGCAGCCAACTGCCGGGTACGGGAGACATTCAGTACTTC.